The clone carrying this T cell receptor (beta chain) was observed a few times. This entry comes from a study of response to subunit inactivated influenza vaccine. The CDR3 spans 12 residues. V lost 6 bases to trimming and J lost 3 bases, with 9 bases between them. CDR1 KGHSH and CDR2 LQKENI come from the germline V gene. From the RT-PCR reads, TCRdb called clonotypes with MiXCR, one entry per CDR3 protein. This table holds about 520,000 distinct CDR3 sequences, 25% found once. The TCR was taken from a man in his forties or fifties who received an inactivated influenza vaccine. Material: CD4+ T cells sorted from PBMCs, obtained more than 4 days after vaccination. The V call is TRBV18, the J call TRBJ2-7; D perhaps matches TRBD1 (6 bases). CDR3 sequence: CASSPGDYEQYF. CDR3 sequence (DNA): TGTGCCAGCTCCCCAGGGGACTACGAGCAGTACTTC. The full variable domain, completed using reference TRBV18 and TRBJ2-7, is NAGVMQNPRHLVRRRGQEARLRCSPMKGHSHVYWYRQLPEEGLKFMVYLQKENIIDESGMPKERFSAEFPKEGPSILRIQQVVRGDSAAYFCASSPGDYEQYFGPGTRLTVT.